These 10 T cell receptor beta chains originate from one sample sequenced in a study of T-cell memory formation after mild COVID-19. From the 5' RACE reads, TCRdb called clonotypes with MiXCR, one entry per CDR3 protein. The table lists 300,000 or so distinct CDR3 sequences, roughly 15% of them singletons. The sample taken for sequencing was PBMCs or a T cell subset sorted from them (not recorded which). These TCRs come from a man between 18 and 29 years old who had mild COVID-19 (a few samples of this study predate the infection). Cell type and time point are not known.

This rearrangement joins TRBV4-1 to TRBJ1-3; D is undetermined. Trimming removed 0 bases at V and 2 bases at J, with 14 bases between. The germline V gene has CDR1 MGHRA and CDR2 YSYEKL. The CDR3 runs 17 residues. The DNA for the CDR3 is TGCGCCAGCAGCCAAGATACGGCCGCTTCGGCTGGAAACACCATATATTTT. Residues: CASSQDTAASAGNTIYF.

The chain uses TRBV9 and TRBJ2-3; D is unresolved. The CDR3 consists of 13 residues. V dropped 0 bases and J dropped 0 bases, with 2 bases sitting between them. In germline, CDR1 is SGDLS, CDR2 YYNGEE. CDR3 region: CASSVVSTDTQYF. CDR3 nucleotides: TGTGCCAGCAGCGTAGTTAGCACAGATACGCAGTATTTT.

This clonotype was detected only a few times. In DNA, the CDR3 is TGTGCCAGCGGGGAAACAGATACGCAGTATTTT. Its translation is CASGETDTQYF. The chain is built from TRBV27 and TRBJ2-3; D not resolved. Trimming removed 8 bases from V and 3 bases from J, with 6 bases in between. From germline, CDR1 is MNHEY and CDR2 SMNVEV (reference sequence). This CDR3 spans 11 amino acids.

This clonotype occurred a few times. The chain links TRBV6-2 or TRBV6-3 to TRBJ2-3; D unresolved. The ends were cut back, 0 bases at V and 0 bases at J, with 13 bases in the middle. This CDR3 contains 17 residues. Germline V CDR1 and CDR2: MNHEY, SVGEGT. CDR3 residues: CASSYSFEETSTDTQYF. CDR3 in DNA: TGTGCCAGCAGTTACTCGTTCGAGGAAACTAGCACAGATACGCAGTATTTT.

In this sample, this clonotype turned up a few times. The V gene is TRBV11-3, the J gene TRBJ2-5; tentatively, D is TRBD2 (6 bases). This CDR3 comprises 13 residues. The germline V and J ends were trimmed by 8 bases and 4 bases, with 14 bases remaining between them. From germline, CDR1 is SGHNT and CDR2 YENEEA. CDR3 nucleotide sequence: TGTGCCAGCTCCGATGTGGGGGGAGAGACCCAGTACTTC. Translating gives CASSDVGGETQYF.

The chain has TRBV9 and TRBJ2-7; D is undetermined. CDR1 is SGDLS and CDR2 is YYNGEE in the germline V gene. The length of the CDR3 is 15 residues. V was clipped by 0 bases and J by 2 bases, with 12 bases between them. The CDR3, as DNA: TGTGCCAGCAGCGTAGGCCAGGTTGTTACCTACGAGCAGTACTTC. Translated, it gives CASSVGQVVTYEQYF.

The chain carries TRBV5-1 and TRBJ2-2; 9 nucleotides agree with TRBD1. The CDR3 has 14 amino acids. Germline trimming cut 2 bases from V and 6 bases from J; bases unmatched to any gene: 2. Per the germline V gene, CDR1 is SGHRS and CDR2 is YFSETQ. In DNA, the CDR3 is TGCGCCAGCAGCTTAGGGACAGGGCCCGGGGAGCTGTTTTTT. Residues: CASSLGTGPGELFF.

V is TRBV19 and J is TRBJ2-5, with TRBD2 as a possible D gene (6 bases). The CDR3 contains 15 residues. The V end lost 1 base, the J end lost 5 bases, and 14 bases lay between the germline ends. Per the germline V gene, CDR1 is LNHDA and CDR2 is SQIVND (reference sequence). The CDR3 region has the DNA TGTGCCAGTAGTATAGGCGGGACCCTGGGCGAGACCCAGTACTTC. Translation gives CASSIGGTLGETQYF.

The gene calls are TRBV9 and TRBJ2-6; TRBD1 aligns across 8 bases. Germline V gene lookup returns CDR1 SGDLS and CDR2 YYNGEE. Trimming removed 3 bases from V and 2 bases from J; junction bases left unmatched: 1. This CDR3 region has 15 residues. In nucleotides, the CDR3 is TGTGCCAGCAGCGCGGACAGGGCTGGGGCCAACGTCCTGACTTTC. Its translation: CASSADRAGANVLTF.

The table lists this clonotype with a few counts. The rearrangement links TRBV4-2 to TRBJ2-3, with 12 bases identical to TRBD2. After removal of 3 bases from V and 4 bases from J, the junction contained 8 bases not matched to a gene. There are 17 residues in the CDR3. The germline V gene has CDR1 LGHNA and CDR2 YNFKEQ. The CDR3 DNA reads as TGTGCCAGCAGCCAGACAGCTAGCGGGGGGGCTGCAGATACGCAGTATTTT. Protein product: CASSQTASGGAADTQYF.